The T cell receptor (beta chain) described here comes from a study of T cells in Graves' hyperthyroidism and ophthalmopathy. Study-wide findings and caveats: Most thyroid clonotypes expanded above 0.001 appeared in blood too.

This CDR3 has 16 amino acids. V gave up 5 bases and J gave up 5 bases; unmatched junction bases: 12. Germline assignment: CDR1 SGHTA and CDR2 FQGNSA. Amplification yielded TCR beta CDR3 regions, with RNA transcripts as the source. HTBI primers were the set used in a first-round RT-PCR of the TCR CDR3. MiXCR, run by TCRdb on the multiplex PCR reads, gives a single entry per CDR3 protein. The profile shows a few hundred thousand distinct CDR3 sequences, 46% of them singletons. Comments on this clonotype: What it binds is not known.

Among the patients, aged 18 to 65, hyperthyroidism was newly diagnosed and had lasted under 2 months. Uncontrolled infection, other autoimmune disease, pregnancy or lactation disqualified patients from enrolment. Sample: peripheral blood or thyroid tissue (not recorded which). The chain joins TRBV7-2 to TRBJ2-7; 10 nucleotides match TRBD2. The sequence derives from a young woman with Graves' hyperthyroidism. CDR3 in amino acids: CASSPWGAGGPNEQYF. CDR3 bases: TGTGCCAGCAGCCCTTGGGGAGCGGGAGGGCCAAACGAGCAGTACTTC. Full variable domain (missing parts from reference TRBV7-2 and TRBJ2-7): GAGVSQSPSNKVTEKGKDVELRCDPISGHTALYWYRQSLGQGLEFLIYFQGNSAPDKSGLPSDRFSAERTGGSVSTLTIQRTQQEDSAVYLCASSPWGAGGPNEQYFGPGTRLTVT.